These T cell receptor beta chains were read from a single sample in a study of blood T cell repertoires in COVID-19. Method: immunoSEQ multiplex PCR; TCRdb's copy keeps in-frame clones and lacks some. Seen here are 61,000 or so clones, 65% to 85% observed once, and the top ten hold 5.5% to 7%. The specimen was peripheral blood. Receptor source: an older woman with acute or convalescent COVID-19. Each CDR3 is given with its conserved first and last residue.

V,length,J,CDR3
TRBV6-5,11,TRBJ1-1,CASSIAREAFF
TRBV11-2,14,TRBJ2-1,CASSLDRGYNEQFF
TRBV2,12,TRBJ1-2,CASSEQSAGYTF
TRBV11-2,14,TRBJ2-5,CASTKWGGGETQYF
TRBV5-4,18,TRBJ2-2,CASSPWTGITKNTGELFF
TRBV13,16,TRBJ2-5,CASSSLKRGGQETQYF
TRBV6-1,13,TRBJ1-4,CASSEDRHEKLFF
TRBV12-5,12,TRBJ1-1,CASGPDRAKAFF
TRBV10-3,11,TRBJ1-1,CATAGGISAFF
TRBV7-2,14,TRBJ2-1,CASSLGQGGNEQFF
TRBV10-3,13,TRBJ2-7,CAISESGLEEQYF
TRBV6-2/TRBV6-3,15,TRBJ2-4,CASSYPAGVINIQYF
TRBV7-6,16,TRBJ2-1,CASSSDSGGYNNEQFF
TRBV5-4,15,TRBJ2-3,CASSLRTGSTDTQYF
TRBV10-3,16,TRBJ2-4,CAISAGTVLAKNIQYF
TRBV6-5,14,TRBJ2-5,CASSTPPPQETQYF
TRBV6-5,13,TRBJ2-2,CASVRGASGELFF
TRBV28,15,TRBJ2-1,CASSLLATTYNEQFF
TRBV5-1,14,TRBJ2-3,CASSLVGAADTQYF
TRBV3-1/TRBV3-2,17,TRBJ2-3,CASSPRLAGLSTDTQYF
TRBV6-5,14,TRBJ2-6,CASGQSSGANVLTF
TRBV2,17,TRBJ2-7,CASRERGGSLDSYEQYF
TRBV24-1,13,TRBJ1-5,CATSVRGHQPQHF
TRBV21-1,16,TRBJ2-5,CASSYNSGGAEETQYF
TRBV6-1,16,TRBJ1-3,CASSESGGGSGNTIYF
TRBV19,14,TRBJ2-2,CASSIARGTGELFF
TRBV5-6,16,TRBJ1-2,CASSSGLLGTELGYTF
TRBV9,18,TRBJ2-1,CASSVGSGGADSYNEQFF
TRBV5-4,13,TRBJ2-5,CATTDRGQETQYF